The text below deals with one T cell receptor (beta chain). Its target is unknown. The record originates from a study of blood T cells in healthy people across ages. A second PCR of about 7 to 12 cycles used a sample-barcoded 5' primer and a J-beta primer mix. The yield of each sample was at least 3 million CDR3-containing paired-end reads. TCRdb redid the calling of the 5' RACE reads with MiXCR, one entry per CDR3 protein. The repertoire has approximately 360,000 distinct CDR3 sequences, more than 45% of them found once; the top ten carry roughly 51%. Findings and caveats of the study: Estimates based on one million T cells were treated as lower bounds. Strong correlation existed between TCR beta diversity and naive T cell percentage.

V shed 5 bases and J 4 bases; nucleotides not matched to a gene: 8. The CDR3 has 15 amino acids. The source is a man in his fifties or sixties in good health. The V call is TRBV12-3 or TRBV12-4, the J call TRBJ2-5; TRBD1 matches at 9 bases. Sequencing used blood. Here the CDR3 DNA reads TGTGCCAGCAGTCCCGGGACAGGGTTACGAGAGACCCAGTACTTC. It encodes CASSPGTGLRETQYF.